These T cell receptor beta chains were read from a single sample in a study of cytomegalovirus exposure and HLA in healthy donors. Measured with immunoSEQ multiplex PCR; TCRdb has only the in-frame clones, and not every one. The sample lists about 160,000 clones, about 82% seen once, with 2.4% in the top ten. The specimen was PBMCs. The receptors here all came from a male donor in good health and CMV-seronegative. Both conserved end residues are part of each CDR3. Each record gives: CDR3 length, D gene, J gene, V gene, clone size, CDR3 DNA, CDR3 protein. The D gene is left open where the match is weak. Not every row has a clone size; where given, it reads once, few, many or a size class.

len: 14
d_gene: .
j_gene: TRBJ1-2
v_gene: TRBV6-1
abundance: .
CDR3nt: TGTGCCAGCAGTGAACGACGGGCCACGGGGGGCTACACCTTC
CDR3aa: CASSERRATGGYTF

len: 14
d_gene: .
j_gene: TRBJ1-5
v_gene: TRBV19
abundance: .
CDR3nt: TGTGCCAGTAGTCCCGCCGGACTGCAGCAGCCCCAGCATTTT
CDR3aa: CASSPAGLQQPQHF

len: 19
d_gene: TRBD1
j_gene: TRBJ1-4
v_gene: TRBV4-3
abundance: few
CDR3nt: TGCGCCAGCAGCCAAGATTTGGGGACAGGACGTGCAACTAATGAAAAACTGTTTTTT
CDR3aa: CASSQDLGTGRATNEKLFF

len: 13
d_gene: TRBD2
j_gene: TRBJ2-7
v_gene: TRBV30
abundance: .
CDR3nt: TGTGCCTGGAGTGTTGTGGGGGGGTACGAGCAGTACTTC
CDR3aa: CAWSVVGGYEQYF

len: 15
d_gene: TRBD2
j_gene: TRBJ2-1
v_gene: TRBV4-3
abundance: .
CDR3nt: TGCGCCAGCAGCCAAGAAGGACTAGCGGACAATGAGCAGTTCTTC
CDR3aa: CASSQEGLADNEQFF

len: 16
d_gene: TRBD2
j_gene: TRBJ2-6
v_gene: TRBV2
abundance: .
CDR3nt: TGTGCCAGGTCCAATAGCGGGAGGGCCGGGGCCAACGTCCTGACTTTC
CDR3aa: CARSNSGRAGANVLTF

len: 16
d_gene: TRBD1
j_gene: TRBJ2-2
v_gene: TRBV7-3
abundance: .
CDR3nt: TGTGCCAGCAGCTTACTGACAGGGGGGAACACCGGGGAGCTGTTTTTT
CDR3aa: CASSLLTGGNTGELFF

len: 15
d_gene: TRBD1
j_gene: TRBJ2-1
v_gene: TRBV6-5
abundance: .
CDR3nt: TGTGCCAGCAGTTCCAAAGGACAGGGCCACAATGAGCAGTTCTTC
CDR3aa: CASSSKGQGHNEQFF

len: 12
d_gene: TRBD1
j_gene: TRBJ1-3
v_gene: TRBV30
abundance: .
CDR3nt: TGTGCCTGGAGTTCACAGGGGAACACCATATATTTT
CDR3aa: CAWSSQGNTIYF

len: 14
d_gene: .
j_gene: TRBJ2-1
v_gene: TRBV28
abundance: .
CDR3nt: TGTGCCAGCAGTTTCATTGCGGTGAGCAATGAGCAGTTCTTC
CDR3aa: CASSFIAVSNEQFF

len: 15
d_gene: .
j_gene: TRBJ2-6
v_gene: TRBV5-4
abundance: .
CDR3nt: TGTGCCAGCAGCTTGGCGCCGGGTGGGGCCAACGTCCTGACTTTC
CDR3aa: CASSLAPGGANVLTF

len: 16
d_gene: .
j_gene: TRBJ2-7
v_gene: TRBV4-2
abundance: .
CDR3nt: TGTGCCAGCAGCCCCTTTATTAGCGAGGGAAGAGACGAGCAGTACTTC
CDR3aa: CASSPFISEGRDEQYF

len: 14
d_gene: .
j_gene: TRBJ1-1
v_gene: TRBV6-5
abundance: .
CDR3nt: TGTGCCAGCAGTAGGGACTCTGCGAACACTGAAGCTTTCTTT
CDR3aa: CASSRDSANTEAFF

len: 15
d_gene: TRBD1
j_gene: TRBJ1-2
v_gene: TRBV7-9
abundance: once
CDR3nt: TGTGCCAGCAGCTTAGGCCAGGGGGAGGTCTATGGCTACACCTTC
CDR3aa: CASSLGQGEVYGYTF

len: 15
d_gene: TRBD2
j_gene: TRBJ2-5
v_gene: TRBV5-1
abundance: .
CDR3nt: TGCGCCAGCAGGACTAGCGGGGAGTCAGCGGAGACCCAGTACTTC
CDR3aa: CASRTSGESAETQYF

len: 14
d_gene: .
j_gene: TRBJ2-7
v_gene: TRBV13
abundance: .
CDR3nt: TGTGCCAGCGGCGGGGAAGGGAACTCCTACGAGCAGTACTTC
CDR3aa: CASGGEGNSYEQYF

len: 15
d_gene: TRBD1
j_gene: TRBJ1-6
v_gene: TRBV4-3
abundance: .
CDR3nt: TGCGCCAGCAGCCAAACCGGGACAGGGAATTCACCCCTCCACTTT
CDR3aa: CASSQTGTGNSPLHF

len: 13
d_gene: .
j_gene: TRBJ2-7
v_gene: TRBV5-6
abundance: few
CDR3nt: TGTGCCAGCAGCCCGGTGGGCTCCGACGAGCAGTACTTC
CDR3aa: CASSPVGSDEQYF

len: 15
d_gene: TRBD1
j_gene: TRBJ2-2
v_gene: TRBV7-9
abundance: .
CDR3nt: TGTGCCAGCAGTTGGGGACAGGGGAGCACCGGGGAGCTGTTTTTT
CDR3aa: CASSWGQGSTGELFF

len: 17
d_gene: TRBD2
j_gene: TRBJ2-3
v_gene: TRBV29-1
abundance: .
CDR3nt: TGCAGCGGTGGACTAGCGGGAAGAAAGGAAGAGACAGATACGCAGTATTTT
CDR3aa: CSGGLAGRKEETDTQYF

len: 13
d_gene: .
j_gene: TRBJ2-3
v_gene: TRBV30
abundance: .
CDR3nt: TGTGCCCAAGACAGTGCACTCACAGATACGCAGTATTTT
CDR3aa: CAQDSALTDTQYF

len: 14
d_gene: .
j_gene: TRBJ1-2
v_gene: TRBV6-5
abundance: .
CDR3nt: TGTGCCAGCACACAGGGAAACGGACACTATGGCTACACCTTC
CDR3aa: CASTQGNGHYGYTF

len: 13
d_gene: .
j_gene: TRBJ2-7
v_gene: TRBV19
abundance: .
CDR3nt: TGTGCCAGTAGTATAGCAGGGACCTACGAGCAGTACTTC
CDR3aa: CASSIAGTYEQYF

len: 13
d_gene: TRBD1
j_gene: TRBJ1-1
v_gene: TRBV29-1
abundance: .
CDR3nt: TGCAGCGTTGAAGTAGACAGGGCGACTGAAGCTTTCTTT
CDR3aa: CSVEVDRATEAFF

len: 14
d_gene: .
j_gene: TRBJ1-5
v_gene: TRBV18
abundance: .
CDR3nt: TGTGCCAGCTCACCAAGGGAGGGCAATCAGCCCCAGCATTTT
CDR3aa: CASSPREGNQPQHF

len: 16
d_gene: .
j_gene: TRBJ2-2
v_gene: TRBV6-1
abundance: .
CDR3nt: TGTGCCAGCAGTGGGGGTAGCGCCGTACCCACCGGGGAGCTGTTTTTT
CDR3aa: CASSGGSAVPTGELFF

len: 16
d_gene: .
j_gene: TRBJ2-2
v_gene: TRBV19
abundance: .
CDR3nt: TGTGCCAGTAGTATCACAGGTATCGGCGCCCGAGGGGAGCTGTTTTTT
CDR3aa: CASSITGIGARGELFF

len: 14
d_gene: TRBD1
j_gene: TRBJ2-3
v_gene: TRBV5-1
abundance: .
CDR3nt: TGCGCCAGCAGCTTAGGGACAGGGTCAGATACGCAGTATTTT
CDR3aa: CASSLGTGSDTQYF

len: 14
d_gene: .
j_gene: TRBJ2-2
v_gene: TRBV18
abundance: .
CDR3nt: TGTGCCAGCTTTCCCTACACCGGTGAGGAGGAGCTGTTTTTT
CDR3aa: CASFPYTGEEELFF

len: 15
d_gene: TRBD2
j_gene: TRBJ2-5
v_gene: TRBV6-5
abundance: .
CDR3nt: TGTGCCAGCAGGTTAGCGGGAGGGATCCAAGAGACCCAGTACTTC
CDR3aa: CASRLAGGIQETQYF

len: 13
d_gene: .
j_gene: TRBJ1-2
v_gene: TRBV13
abundance: .
CDR3nt: TGTGCCAGTACAGGGTTAGGGGCCTATGGCTACACCTTC
CDR3aa: CASTGLGAYGYTF

len: 12
d_gene: TRBD2
j_gene: TRBJ2-7
v_gene: TRBV25-1
abundance: .
CDR3nt: TGTGCCAGCAGTAGCGGGATCAACGAGCAGTACTTC
CDR3aa: CASSSGINEQYF

len: 15
d_gene: TRBD2
j_gene: TRBJ2-1
v_gene: TRBV7-8
abundance: .
CDR3nt: TGTGCCAGCAGCTTACTAGCGGGGGCCTACAATGAGCAGTTCTTC
CDR3aa: CASSLLAGAYNEQFF

len: 13
d_gene: .
j_gene: TRBJ2-7
v_gene: TRBV7-8
abundance: .
CDR3nt: TGTGCCAGCAGCTTCACGAGAACCTACGAGCAGTACTTC
CDR3aa: CASSFTRTYEQYF

len: 14
d_gene: .
j_gene: TRBJ2-7
v_gene: TRBV5-1
abundance: .
CDR3nt: TGCGCCAGCAGCTTGTCGCAGGGATTATACGAGCAGTACTTC
CDR3aa: CASSLSQGLYEQYF

len: 15
d_gene: TRBD1
j_gene: TRBJ1-3
v_gene: TRBV6-5
abundance: few
CDR3nt: TGTGCCAGCTTACCGGACAGGGGATCAGGAAACACCATATATTTT
CDR3aa: CASLPDRGSGNTIYF

len: 17
d_gene: TRBD1
j_gene: TRBJ1-1
v_gene: TRBV7-3
abundance: .
CDR3nt: TGTGCCAGCAGCAATACCGCTGCCGGGACAGCGAACACTGAAGCTTTCTTT
CDR3aa: CASSNTAAGTANTEAFF

len: 14
d_gene: TRBD2
j_gene: TRBJ2-7
v_gene: TRBV6-7
abundance: .
CDR3nt: TGTGCCAGCAGCACTAGCGGGAGTGACTACGAGCAGTACTTC
CDR3aa: CASSTSGSDYEQYF

len: 13
d_gene: TRBD1
j_gene: TRBJ1-2
v_gene: TRBV5-1
abundance: few
CDR3nt: TGCGCCAGCAGCACGACAGGGCGAGATGGCTACACCTTC
CDR3aa: CASSTTGRDGYTF

len: 13
d_gene: .
j_gene: TRBJ2-7
v_gene: TRBV6-1
abundance: .
CDR3nt: TGTGCCAGCAGGGTCCGGGGGGCCCACGAGCAGTACTTC
CDR3aa: CASRVRGAHEQYF

len: 13
d_gene: TRBD1
j_gene: TRBJ1-6
v_gene: TRBV19
abundance: .
CDR3nt: TGTGCCAGTACCGACAGGGCCGATTCACCCCTCCACTTT
CDR3aa: CASTDRADSPLHF

len: 15
d_gene: TRBD1
j_gene: TRBJ1-1
v_gene: TRBV19
abundance: .
CDR3nt: TGTGCCAGTAGTCTGGCAGGGGGTTCCCTCACTGAAGCTTTCTTT
CDR3aa: CASSLAGGSLTEAFF

len: 14
d_gene: .
j_gene: TRBJ1-2
v_gene: TRBV14
abundance: .
CDR3nt: TGTGCCAGCAGCGAAAACCAGGTTTTAGATGGCTACACCTTC
CDR3aa: CASSENQVLDGYTF

len: 15
d_gene: TRBD1
j_gene: TRBJ2-7
v_gene: TRBV5-1
abundance: .
CDR3nt: TGCGCCAGCAGCTTGGCCGGACAGGGGGCGGGGGAGCAGTACTTC
CDR3aa: CASSLAGQGAGEQYF

len: 15
d_gene: .
j_gene: TRBJ2-5
v_gene: TRBV27
abundance: .
CDR3nt: TGTGCCAGCAGTTTCACGGTAGTATTGCGAGAGACCCAGTACTTC
CDR3aa: CASSFTVVLRETQYF

len: 14
d_gene: .
j_gene: TRBJ2-1
v_gene: TRBV18
abundance: .
CDR3nt: TGTGCCAGCTCACCACCGAGCCCCAGCGGCGAGCAGTTCTTC
CDR3aa: CASSPPSPSGEQFF

len: 16
d_gene: TRBD2
j_gene: TRBJ2-3
v_gene: TRBV4-2
abundance: .
CDR3nt: TGTGCCAGCAGCCAAGATTGGCGGGGGAGCACAGATACGCAGTATTTT
CDR3aa: CASSQDWRGSTDTQYF

len: 11
d_gene: .
j_gene: TRBJ2-2
v_gene: TRBV29-1
abundance: .
CDR3nt: TGCAGCGTTGAAGACGTCGGGGAGCTGTTTTTT
CDR3aa: CSVEDVGELFF

len: 16
d_gene: TRBD1
j_gene: TRBJ1-3
v_gene: TRBV30
abundance: .
CDR3nt: TGTGCCTGGATACAGGGGCCTATAATCTCTGGAAACACCATATATTTT
CDR3aa: CAWIQGPIISGNTIYF

len: 16
d_gene: .
j_gene: TRBJ1-5
v_gene: TRBV6-6
abundance: .
CDR3nt: TGTGCCAGCAGTTATCAGGGGAGGGCTAACGGGGAGCCCCAGCATTTT
CDR3aa: CASSYQGRANGEPQHF

len: 14
d_gene: .
j_gene: TRBJ2-6
v_gene: TRBV27
abundance: .
CDR3nt: TGTGCCAGCAGTTTCAGAGGTGGGGCCAACGTCCTGACTTTC
CDR3aa: CASSFRGGANVLTF

len: 14
d_gene: .
j_gene: TRBJ2-2
v_gene: TRBV7-3
abundance: .
CDR3nt: TGTGCCAGCAGGGGCCGACAGAACACCGGGGAGCTGTTTTTT
CDR3aa: CASRGRQNTGELFF

len: 16
d_gene: TRBD1
j_gene: TRBJ2-7
v_gene: TRBV18
abundance: .
CDR3nt: TGTGCCAGCTCACCTTTACAGGGGGCTGTCACCTACGAGCAGTACTTC
CDR3aa: CASSPLQGAVTYEQYF

len: 11
d_gene: .
j_gene: TRBJ2-5
v_gene: TRBV20-1
abundance: .
CDR3nt: TGCAGTGTTCGACTAGTGGAGACCCAGTACTTC
CDR3aa: CSVRLVETQYF

len: 15
d_gene: TRBD1
j_gene: TRBJ2-7
v_gene: TRBV27
abundance: .
CDR3nt: TGTGCCAGCAGCGCTGCCGGGACAGGACGCTACGAGCAGTACTTC
CDR3aa: CASSAAGTGRYEQYF

len: 15
d_gene: TRBD1
j_gene: TRBJ2-5
v_gene: TRBV15
abundance: few
CDR3nt: TGTGCCACCACCCAGCTCGACAGGGGGCAGGAGACCCAGTACTTC
CDR3aa: CATTQLDRGQETQYF

len: 17
d_gene: TRBD1
j_gene: TRBJ2-1
v_gene: TRBV5-6
abundance: few
CDR3nt: TGTGCCAGCAGCTTAGGGACAGGGAGGGGGCTCTACAATGAGCAGTTCTTC
CDR3aa: CASSLGTGRGLYNEQFF

len: 15
d_gene: TRBD2
j_gene: TRBJ2-7
v_gene: TRBV7-8
abundance: .
CDR3nt: TGTGCCAGCAGCACCGGACTAGCGGCCTCCTACGAGCAGTACTTC
CDR3aa: CASSTGLAASYEQYF

len: 15
d_gene: TRBD1
j_gene: TRBJ2-1
v_gene: TRBV18
abundance: once
CDR3nt: TGTGCCAGCTCACCAACAGGGGTGGCCTACAATGAGCAGTTCTTC
CDR3aa: CASSPTGVAYNEQFF

len: 12
d_gene: TRBD1
j_gene: TRBJ2-7
v_gene: TRBV5-4
abundance: .
CDR3nt: TGTGCCAGCAGCCGACAGGGAAGCGAGCAGTACTTC
CDR3aa: CASSRQGSEQYF